The text below deals with one TCR beta chain. This clone was picked up many times. There is no known antigen for this receptor. Base qualities are missing; no much larger clone stands one base away. TRB sequencing used genomic DNA with the immunoSEQ assay at survey resolution or the hsTCRB kit. As for how the authors treated the data: The immunoSEQ software handled the initial read processing, while the LymphoSeq R package was used for the repertoire analyses. Clonality was calculated as 1 minus normalized Shannon entropy, and the Gini coefficient was also calculated for each TRB dataset. To infer phenotypes in unsorted samples, TRB sequences from sorted subsets of the recipient or donor were mapped onto the unsorted samples of the same recipient. TCRdb provides this immuneACCESS table in a form limited to in-frame rearrangements. Some clones are lacking; in checked studies, under half of them reflect an unresolved V gene, and why the rest are absent is not known. The V and J calls and the clone size are those of that table, but D and trimming were determined from the DNA. The table notes 30,000 to 50,000 clones here, none of them singletons. The ten top clones hold 4% to 5.5% of the sample.

The germline V gene supplies CDR1 SGHTA and CDR2 FQGNSA. Reading from cysteine to phenylalanine, the CDR3 counts 14 amino acids. The CDR3 DNA has 42 bases and is translated from base 1. V gives up 5 bases and J gives up 0 bases, and the segment between their germline ends measures 7 bases. This sample stems from a study of T cells after posttransplantation cyclophosphamide listed by TCRdb under 2016. Some background on the complete study: Using TRB sequencing, the study followed how the T cell repertoire rebuilt after myeloablative bone marrow transplantation with posttransplantation cyclophosphamide given as GVHD prophylaxis. Public TRB sequences were compared against a database of over 3,000 sequences linked to responses to pathogens, tumor antigens, self-antigens and alloantigens. In 3 patients, TRB sequencing was also performed on up to roughly 3 more blood samples taken 2 to 5.2 years after transplant, and in 4 patients, pretransplant blood was also TRB-sequenced. Samples from 35 to 45 PTCy-treated patients, along with samples from some 16 of their related bone marrow donors, underwent antigen receptor sequencing. Because TRA and TRB clonality correlated tightly in about 10 samples, later TCR analyses were limited to TRB. Blood from all 35 or so PTCy patients who had 1-year posttransplant specimens underwent TRB sequencing. The research as a whole found: Across the roughly 40 patients, TRB clonality was highly associated with recipient CMV seropositivity and CMV reactivation, and diversity with PTCy was similar to that in the CNI/methotrexate controls. The TRB repertoires of T cells infiltrating skin or GI tract showed only limited overlap with the TRB repertoires of T cells in blood. Donor-recipient similarity was low at 1-2 months but rose over the first year, and later blood repertoires were often dominated by donor CD8+ memory clones.

Related bone marrow donors provided peripheral blood samples on the day of marrow donation. Peripheral blood and bone marrow mononuclear cells were isolated by Ficoll-Hypaque density centrifugation and cryopreserved. Sequenced material: PBMCs. The chain joins TRBV7-2 to TRBJ1-4; the D gene is not confidently resolved. This receptor was identified in a woman in her forties or fifties in good health and a related stem cell transplant donor. The CDR3 region has the sequence CASSRVATNEKLFF. The sequenced DNA is TGTGCCAGCAGCCGGGTCGCAACTAATGAAAAACTGTTTTTT.